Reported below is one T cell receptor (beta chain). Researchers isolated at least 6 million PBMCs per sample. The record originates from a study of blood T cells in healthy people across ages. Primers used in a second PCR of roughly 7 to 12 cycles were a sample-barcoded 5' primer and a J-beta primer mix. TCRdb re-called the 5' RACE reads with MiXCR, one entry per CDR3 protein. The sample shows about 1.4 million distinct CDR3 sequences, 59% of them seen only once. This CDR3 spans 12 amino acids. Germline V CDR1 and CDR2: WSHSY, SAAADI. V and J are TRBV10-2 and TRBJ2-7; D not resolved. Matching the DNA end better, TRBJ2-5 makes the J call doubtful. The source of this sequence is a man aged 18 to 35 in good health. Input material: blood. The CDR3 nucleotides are TGCGCCAGCAGTGACTTAGGGCAGACCCAGTACTTC. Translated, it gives CASSDLGQTQYF.